Listed below are T cell receptor beta chains from one sample, sequenced in a study of T cells in Graves' hyperthyroidism and ophthalmopathy. From the multiplex PCR reads, TCRdb called clonotypes with MiXCR, one entry per CDR3 protein. Seen here are a few hundred thousand distinct CDR3 sequences, 17% observed once, and the top ten hold 17%. Source material: blood. These receptor sequences come from a woman younger than 35 with Graves' ophthalmopathy. The CDR3 runs from the conserved cysteine through the conserved F or W. Each record gives: CDR3 DNA, CDR3 protein, J gene, V gene, clone size, D gene. A D gene is named only where the DNA matches it firmly. Where a row states a size, it is once, few, many or the class of an expanded clone; other rows omit it.

TGTGCCAGCAGCAAAACCCTCTCGGGGGCCGACAAAAACATTCAGTACTTC	CASSKTLSGADKNIQYF	TRBJ2-4	TRBV6-1	many	.
TGTGCCAGCAGCCAAGATTGGGGCACTGAAGCTTTCTTT	CASSQDWGTEAFF	TRBJ1-1	TRBV3-1	many	.
TGTGCCAGCACCCCAGAGAGCGATTACAATGAGCAGTTCTTC	CASTPESDYNEQFF	TRBJ2-1	TRBV28	many	.
TGTACCAGCAGCCCCGGTGTGAACACTGAAGCTTTCTTT	CTSSPGVNTEAFF	TRBJ1-1	TRBV13	.	.
TGTGCCTGGGGCAGGGGGCCAATGAACACTGAAGCTTTCTTT	CAWGRGPMNTEAFF	TRBJ1-1	TRBV30	many	TRBD1
TGCAGTGCTAGAGATCTTGGAAAGGCGGATCAGCCCCAGCATTTT	CSARDLGKADQPQHF	TRBJ1-5	TRBV20-1	many	.
TGTGCCAGCAGCTTACAGGGGGTGGACTTGGATGGCTACACCTTC	CASSLQGVDLDGYTF	TRBJ1-2	TRBV7-9	many	TRBD1
TGTGCCTGGAGTGTAATTACCCGCCTGAACACTGAAGCTTTCTTT	CAWSVITRLNTEAFF	TRBJ1-1	TRBV30	few	.
TGCGCCAGCAGCCAAGGAAATCACTTGGGCGCCGATACGCAGTATTTT	CASSQGNHLGADTQYF	TRBJ2-3	TRBV4-3	many	.
TGTGCTAGTGGCGACAACCCGTCCAACCCATCTAACTATGGCTACACCTTC	CASGDNPSNPSNYGYTF	TRBJ1-2	TRBV12-5	many	.
TGCAGCGTTGTGGCTAGTAGCACTGAAGCTTTCTTT	CSVVASSTEAFF	TRBJ1-1	TRBV29-1	many	.
TGCGCCAGCAGTTCTAGTACCCCGGGAACCGGGGAGCTGTTTTTT	CASSSSTPGTGELFF	TRBJ2-2	TRBV5-1	few	.
TGTGCCAGCAGCTTCTCAGCGGGGGGGCAAGAGACCCAGTACTTC	CASSFSAGGQETQYF	TRBJ2-5	TRBV11-2	.	TRBD2
TGCGCCAGCAGCCAAGACGGCGGGGCGGGAACCCAGTACTTC	CASSQDGGAGTQYF	TRBJ2-5	TRBV4-1	few	.
TGCGCCAGCAGCCAAGGGGGGGCGCAGGCCGAGCAGTACTTC	CASSQGGAQAEQYF	TRBJ2-7	TRBV4-1	.	.
TGTGCCAGTAGTCCCCGACTAGCCTACAATGAGCAGTTCTTC	CASSPRLAYNEQFF	TRBJ2-1	TRBV19	.	.
TGCGCCAGCAGCTTGGAAAGGGGGGACACCGGGGAGCTGTTTTTT	CASSLERGDTGELFF	TRBJ2-2	TRBV5-1	many	.
TGTGCCAGCAGCCCTATTAGGACCAGGGTATGTCAGCCCCAGCATTTT	CASSPIRTRVCQPQHF	TRBJ1-5	TRBV13	many	.
TGTGCCAGCAGCCTCAGGGGAACTAATGAAAAACTGTTTTTT	CASSLRGTNEKLFF	TRBJ1-4	TRBV27	many	.
TGTGCCAGCAGTGAAGAGGGAGAGGCCCAGCATTTT	CASSEEGEAQHF	TRBJ1-5	TRBV2	.	.
TGTGCCAGTAGTGCGGGCGCTAGCGGGGCCTACAATGAGCAGTTCTTC	CASSAGASGAYNEQFF	TRBJ2-1	TRBV19	.	TRBD2
TGCGCCATCCCCCCGGGGGGGGCCTACAATGAGCAGTTCTTC	CAIPPGGAYNEQFF	TRBJ2-1	TRBV5-1	few	TRBD2
TGTGCCAGCAGGAAACCGGGACTAGAGAACACCGGGGAGCTGTTTTTT	CASRKPGLENTGELFF	TRBJ2-2	TRBV7-3	many	TRBD2
TGTGCCAGCAGTTACGAGGGACAAGGAACCAACACCGGGGAGCTGTTTTTT	CASSYEGQGTNTGELFF	TRBJ2-2	TRBV6-2/TRBV6-3	.	.
TGTGCCAGCAGCTTAGCGGTAGCGGGAGTGTCCTACGAGCAGTACTTC	CASSLAVAGVSYEQYF	TRBJ2-7	TRBV7-8	few	TRBD2
TGTGCCAGCAGCCAAGTCAGCGGGAGGAGGAATGAGCAGTTCTTC	CASSQVSGRRNEQFF	TRBJ2-1	TRBV3-1	many	TRBD2
TGTGCCAGCGGCCAAGCAGGATCGAGGCAGAACCAAGAGACCCAGTACTTC	CASGQAGSRQNQETQYF	TRBJ2-5	TRBV4-2	few	.
TGTGCCAGTAATCGCCGACAGGGGGCGAGCACAGATACGCAGTATTTT	CASNRRQGASTDTQYF	TRBJ2-3	TRBV19	.	TRBD1
TGTGCCAGCAGCTTAGAACCGGGAATCGGGACCCAGTACTTC	CASSLEPGIGTQYF	TRBJ2-5	TRBV7-2	many	.
TGCACCAGCAGCTTCCAGGGATTCATAGATACGCAGTATTTT	CTSSFQGFIDTQYF	TRBJ2-3	TRBV5-1	.	.
TGTGCCACCAGTACAGGGGGAATAGGGACTGAAGCTTTCTTT	CATSTGGIGTEAFF	TRBJ1-1	TRBV24-1	few	TRBD1
TGCGCCAGCAGCTCCTCGACAAGGGCTGAGCAGTTCTTC	CASSSSTRAEQFF	TRBJ2-1	TRBV5-1	few	.
TGTGCCTGGAGGGATGGACTAGCGGGAGCCGGGGAGCTGTTTTTT	CAWRDGLAGAGELFF	TRBJ2-2	TRBV30	.	TRBD2
TGTGCCAGCAGGAGGGGACTAGCGGGAGGGTCCCCCCACAATGAGCAGTTCTTC	CASRRGLAGGSPHNEQFF	TRBJ2-1	TRBV27	many	TRBD2
TGCGCCAGCAGACGTGGCCTGGAGAATTCACCCCTCCACTTT	CASRRGLENSPLHF	TRBJ1-6	TRBV4-3	few	.
TGCAGTGCCACAACTAGCGGGAGGGACTACGAGCAGTACTTC	CSATTSGRDYEQYF	TRBJ2-7	TRBV20-1	few	TRBD2
TGTGCCAGCTCATCGGGGGGGGGCACTGAAGCTTTCTTT	CASSSGGGTEAFF	TRBJ1-1	TRBV18	.	.
TGTGCCAGCAGCCAAGGGTGGGGCTCTGGGGCCAACGTCCTGACTTTC	CASSQGWGSGANVLTF	TRBJ2-6	TRBV3-1	.	.
TGTGCCAGCAGTTACAGACAGTATAGCAATCAGCCCCAGCATTTT	CASSYRQYSNQPQHF	TRBJ1-5	TRBV6-6	many	.
TGTGCCAGCAGCTTATTTGGGTCAACCTACGAGCAGTACTTC	CASSLFGSTYEQYF	TRBJ2-7	TRBV7-8	many	.
TGTGCCAGCAGCGTAGGGCTAGCGGGAATGGAGACCCAGTACTTC	CASSVGLAGMETQYF	TRBJ2-5	TRBV9	few	TRBD2
TGCAGTGCTGTCCCGGCGAACACTGAAACTTTCTTT	CSAVPANTETFF	TRBJ1-1	TRBV20-1	.	.
TGTGCCAGCAGCCTCCGGACAGCGGGGAGCAATCAGCCCCAGCATTTT	CASSLRTAGSNQPQHF	TRBJ1-5	TRBV7-8	many	.
TGTGCCAGCAGCTTAGAGGGCGGCGGCCCCTCTATTTATGGCTACACCTTC	CASSLEGGGPSIYGYTF	TRBJ1-2	TRBV7-9	many	.
TGTGCCAGCAGCCCTGGGGGGGGCTTGCGGGCCCTTAATTCACCCCTCCACTTT	CASSPGGGLRALNSPLHF	TRBJ1-6	TRBV28	.	.
TGCAGTGCCAGCCGGGACAGTGTAATCTCTGAAGCTTTCTTT	CSASRDSVISEAFF	TRBJ1-1	TRBV20-1	.	TRBD1
TGCAGTGCTAGATTTCATAGCACAGATACGCAGTATTTT	CSARFHSTDTQYF	TRBJ2-3	TRBV20-1	few	.
TGTGCCAGCAGCGGTAACAGGGATACGATGAACACTGAAGCTTTCTTT	CASSGNRDTMNTEAFF	TRBJ1-1	TRBV9	.	.
TGCAGCCTACACGTCCCACGGGGGGTAGGAGAGACCCAGTACTTC	CSLHVPRGVGETQYF	TRBJ2-5	TRBV20-1	.	TRBD2
TGTGCCAGCAGTTTAAGCTTTGGTTTCAGCTCCTACGAGCAGTACTTC	CASSLSFGFSSYEQYF	TRBJ2-7	TRBV28	many	.
TGTGCCAGCAGCGAACTACCCGGTAACACTGAAGCTTTCTTT	CASSELPGNTEAFF	TRBJ1-1	TRBV6-1	many	.
TGTGCCAGCAGTGAAACTCTAGCGGGTCCCGCATACAATGAGCAGTTCTTC	CASSETLAGPAYNEQFF	TRBJ2-1	TRBV2	.	TRBD2
TGCAGCGTTTCCGGGACTAGCGGGAAGGATGAGCAGTTCTTC	CSVSGTSGKDEQFF	TRBJ2-1	TRBV29-1	many	TRBD2
TGCAGTGCTAGAGATCACGGGACAGGGGTACCTGAAGCTTTCTTT	CSARDHGTGVPEAFF	TRBJ1-1	TRBV20-1	many	TRBD1
TGTGCCAGCAGTCCATCTCGCGCCGGGGGCAATCAGCCCCAGCATTTT	CASSPSRAGGNQPQHF	TRBJ1-5	TRBV6-1	many	.